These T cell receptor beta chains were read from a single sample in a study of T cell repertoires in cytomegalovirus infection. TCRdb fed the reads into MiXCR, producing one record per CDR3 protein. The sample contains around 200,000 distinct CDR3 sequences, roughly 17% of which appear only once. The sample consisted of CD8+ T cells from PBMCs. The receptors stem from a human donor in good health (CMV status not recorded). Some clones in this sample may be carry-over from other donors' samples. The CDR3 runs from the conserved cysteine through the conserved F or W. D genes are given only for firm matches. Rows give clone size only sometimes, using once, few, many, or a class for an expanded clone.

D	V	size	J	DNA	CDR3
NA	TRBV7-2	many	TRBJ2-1	TGTGCCAGCAGCTCCCTCGGCGCCGGAAATCACAATGAGCAGTTCTTC	CASSSLGAGNHNEQFF
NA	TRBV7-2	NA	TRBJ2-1	TGTGCCAGCAGCTTTAGGAAATTTGGCTACAATGAGCAGTTCTTC	CASSFRKFGYNEQFF
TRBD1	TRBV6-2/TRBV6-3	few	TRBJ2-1	TGTGCCAGCGGGACAGGGTTTTACAATGAGCAGTTCTTC	CASGTGFYNEQFF
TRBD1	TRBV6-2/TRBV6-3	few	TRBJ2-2	TGTGCCAGCAGTTACGTCCAAGGACAGGGGGTCGGGGAGCTGTTTTTT	CASSYVQGQGVGELFF
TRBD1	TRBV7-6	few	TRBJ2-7	TGTGCCAGCAGCCCCCTGGGGGACAGAGCCTACGAGCAGTACTTC	CASSPLGDRAYEQYF
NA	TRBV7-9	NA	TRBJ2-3	TGTGCCAGCACCGGGATAACAGATACGCAGTATTTT	CASTGITDTQYF
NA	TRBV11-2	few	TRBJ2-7	TGTGCCAGCATGTTGACGGGGGGCCTGAGCTCCTACGAGCAGTACTTC	CASMLTGGLSSYEQYF
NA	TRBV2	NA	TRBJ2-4	TGTGCCAGCAGTGAATTTCGAGGGGTGGTCAAAAACATTCAGTACTTC	CASSEFRGVVKNIQYF
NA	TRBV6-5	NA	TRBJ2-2	TGTGCCAGCAGTTACCGCAGGGACGGCACCGGGGAGCTGTTTTTT	CASSYRRDGTGELFF
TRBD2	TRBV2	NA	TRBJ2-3	TGTGCCAGCAGTGAAGAGCGGGGAAGCACAGATACGCAGTATTTT	CASSEERGSTDTQYF
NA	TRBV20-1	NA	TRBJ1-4	TGCAGTGCTCGGTTGAAAACTAATGAAAAACTGTTTTTT	CSARLKTNEKLFF
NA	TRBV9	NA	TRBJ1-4	TGTGCCAGCAGCGTAGCTGGGACTAATGAAAAACTGTTTTTT	CASSVAGTNEKLFF
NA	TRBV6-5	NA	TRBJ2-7	TGTGCCAGCAGTTACTCGACAGGTAGTGTACTCGAGCAGTACTTC	CASSYSTGSVLEQYF
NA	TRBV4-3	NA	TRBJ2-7	TGCGCCAGCAGCCAAGAAGCTCGGACTCTTAACTCCTACGAGCAGTACTTC	CASSQEARTLNSYEQYF
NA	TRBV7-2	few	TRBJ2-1	TGTGCCAGCAGCTACCCCGACCGCATCTCCTACAATGAGCAGTTCTTC	CASSYPDRISYNEQFF
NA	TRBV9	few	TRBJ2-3	TGTGCCAGCAGCTCTGGGACCTCCGAGGCAGATACGCAGTATTTT	CASSSGTSEADTQYF
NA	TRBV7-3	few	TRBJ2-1	TGTGCCAGCAGCCCAAAGGGTAGCATCCTAAACAATGAGCAGTTCTTC	CASSPKGSILNNEQFF
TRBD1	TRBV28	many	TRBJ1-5	TGTGCCAGCAGTTTATTCGTGGAGGCTTTGACAGGGGGTATGGGAAATCAGCCCCAGCATTTT	CASSLFVEALTGGMGNQPQHF
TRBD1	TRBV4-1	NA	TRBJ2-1	TGCGCCAGCAGCCAAGATACCGGGACAGGTCCCTACAATGAGCAGTTCTTC	CASSQDTGTGPYNEQFF
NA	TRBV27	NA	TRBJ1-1	TGTGCCAGCAGTTTAGGCGGAGGGCGGTATGAAGCTTTCTTT	CASSLGGGRYEAFF
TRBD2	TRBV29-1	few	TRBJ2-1	TGCAGCGTGGGATCCGGGACTAGCTCCTACAATGAGCAGTTCTTC	CSVGSGTSSYNEQFF
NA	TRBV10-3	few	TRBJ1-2	TGTGCCATCAGTGAGTCAGGAGGGAATGGCTACACCTTC	CAISESGGNGYTF
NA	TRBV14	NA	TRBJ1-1	TGTGCCAGCAGCCTACAGAGCAAGGGGGCTTTCTTT	CASSLQSKGAFF
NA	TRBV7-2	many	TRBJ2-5	TGTGCCAGCAGCTTAAGGGGATATGCGGAAATCCAAGAGACCCAGTACTTC	CASSLRGYAEIQETQYF
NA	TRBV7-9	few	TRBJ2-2	TGTGCCAGCAGCTTACAGGCCACCGGGGAGCTGTTTTTT	CASSLQATGELFF
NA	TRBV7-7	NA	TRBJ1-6	TGTGCCAGCAGCTCAGCAGTAGGGTTTAGAAATTCACCCCTCCACTTT	CASSSAVGFRNSPLHF
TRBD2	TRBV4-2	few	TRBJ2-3	TGTGCCAGCAGCCTCCCCGTCCTTACAGCGGGGGGGCAAGATACGCAGTATTTT	CASSLPVLTAGGQDTQYF
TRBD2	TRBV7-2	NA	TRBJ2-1	TGTGCCAGCAGCCATATAGCGGGGGGAGAGTTCTTC	CASSHIAGGEFF
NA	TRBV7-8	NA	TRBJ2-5	TGTGCCAGCAGCGGGGATAGGAGCGGTGAAGAGACCCAGTACTTC	CASSGDRSGEETQYF
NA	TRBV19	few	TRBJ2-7	TGTGCCAGTAGTATGGGCACCTCCTACGAGCAGTACTTC	CASSMGTSYEQYF
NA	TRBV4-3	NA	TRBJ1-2	TGCGCCAGCAGCCAAGATGATTTAAGGGTGGACTATGGCTACACCTTC	CASSQDDLRVDYGYTF
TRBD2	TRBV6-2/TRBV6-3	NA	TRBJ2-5	TGTGCCAGCAGTTTCTTAGCGGGGGGGCAAGACCCGGAGACCCAGTACTTC	CASSFLAGGQDPETQYF
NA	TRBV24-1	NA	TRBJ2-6	TGTGCCACGCAGCACTCTGGGGCCAACGTCCTGACTTTC	CATQHSGANVLTF
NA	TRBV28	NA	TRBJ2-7	TGTGCCAGCAGTTGGTCGGGGCTCTCCTACGAGCAGTACTTC	CASSWSGLSYEQYF
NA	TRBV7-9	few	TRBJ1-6	TGTGCCAGCAGCTTAACAGAGACGAATTCACCCCTCCACTTT	CASSLTETNSPLHF
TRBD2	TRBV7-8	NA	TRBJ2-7	TGTGCCAGCAGTTTTAGCGGGGGGGCTTCCTACGAGCAGTACTTC	CASSFSGGASYEQYF
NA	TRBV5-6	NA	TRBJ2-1	TGTGCCAGCAGCCCCGTCCGGGAGAAAGGAACCTACAATGAGCAGTTCTTC	CASSPVREKGTYNEQFF
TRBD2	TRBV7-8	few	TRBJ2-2	TGTGCCAGCGGGAACGGGGCTAGCGGGTTCTCGACCGGGGAGCTGTTTTTT	CASGNGASGFSTGELFF
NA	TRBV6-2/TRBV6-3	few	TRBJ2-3	TGTGCGAGTCATTTGGGGGGAGATACGCAGTATTTT	CASHLGGDTQYF
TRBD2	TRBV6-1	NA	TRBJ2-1	TGTGCCAGCACACTAGCGAACAATGAGCAGTTCTTC	CASTLANNEQFF
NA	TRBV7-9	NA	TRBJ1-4	TGTGCCAGCAGCTTAGCGCTAGGACCACCCCAGGATGAAAAACTGTTTTTT	CASSLALGPPQDEKLFF
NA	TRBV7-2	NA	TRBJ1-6	TGTGCCAGCAGCTTATTAGGGGGACCCCTCCACTTT	CASSLLGGPLHF
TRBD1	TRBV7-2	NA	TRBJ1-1	TGTGCCAGCAGCTGGGCTGGAGGGGGCGTCACTGAAGCTTTCTTT	CASSWAGGGVTEAFF
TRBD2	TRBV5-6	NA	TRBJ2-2	TGTGCCAGCAGCTTCGGGGGGGGGGCGAACACCGGGGAGCTGTTTTTT	CASSFGGGANTGELFF
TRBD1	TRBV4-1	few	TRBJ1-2	TGCGCCAGCAGCCGTGTTAATGACAGGGAAGTTGACTACACCTTC	CASSRVNDREVDYTF
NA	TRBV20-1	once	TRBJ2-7	TGCAGTGCTAGAGTCGGCTGGGCTTCCTACGAGCAGTACTTC	CSARVGWASYEQYF
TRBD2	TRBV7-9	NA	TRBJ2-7	TGTGCCAGCGGGACTAGCGAGTCCTACGAGCAGTACTTC	CASGTSESYEQYF
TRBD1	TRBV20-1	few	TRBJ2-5	TGCAGTGCAAAGATCGAAAAATGGGGACAGAAAGAGACCCAGTACTTC	CSAKIEKWGQKETQYF
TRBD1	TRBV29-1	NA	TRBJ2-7	TGCAGCGTTGTGGGGACAGGGGGATCCTACGAGCAGTACTTC	CSVVGTGGSYEQYF
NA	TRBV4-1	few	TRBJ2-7	TGCGCCAGCAGCCAAGCGCCAGTGCCCTCTTCCTACGAGCAGTACTTC	CASSQAPVPSSYEQYF
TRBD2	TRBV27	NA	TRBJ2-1	TGTGCCAGCGGGACTAGCGGATCCAACTACAATGAGCAGTTCTTC	CASGTSGSNYNEQFF
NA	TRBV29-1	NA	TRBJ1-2	TGCAGCGTTGACGGGGAAGGCTACACCTTC	CSVDGEGYTF